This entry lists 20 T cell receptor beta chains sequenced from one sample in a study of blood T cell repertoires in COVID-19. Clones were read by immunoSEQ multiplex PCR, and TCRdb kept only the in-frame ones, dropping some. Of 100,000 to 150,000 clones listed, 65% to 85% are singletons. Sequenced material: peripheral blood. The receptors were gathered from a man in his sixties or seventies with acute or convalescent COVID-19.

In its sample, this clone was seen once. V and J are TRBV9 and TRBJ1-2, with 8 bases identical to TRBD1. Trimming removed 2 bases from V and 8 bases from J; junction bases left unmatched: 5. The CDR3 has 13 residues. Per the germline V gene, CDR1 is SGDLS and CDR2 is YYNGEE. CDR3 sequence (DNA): TGTGCCAGCAGCGTTCCCGGACAGGGAGGCTACACCTTC. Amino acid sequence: CASSVPGQGGYTF.

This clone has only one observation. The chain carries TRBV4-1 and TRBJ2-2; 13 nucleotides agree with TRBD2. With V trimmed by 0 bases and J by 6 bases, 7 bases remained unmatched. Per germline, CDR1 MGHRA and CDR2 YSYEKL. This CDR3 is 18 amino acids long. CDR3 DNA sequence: TGCGCCAGCAGCCAAGAACCACTAGCGGGGGGGCCCGCCGGGGAGCTGTTTTTT. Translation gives CASSQEPLAGGPAGELFF.

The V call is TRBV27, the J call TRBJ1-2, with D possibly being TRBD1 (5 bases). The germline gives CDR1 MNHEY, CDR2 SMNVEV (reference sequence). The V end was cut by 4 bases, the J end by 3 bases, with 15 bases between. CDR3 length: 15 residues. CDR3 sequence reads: CASSSERRGDYGYTF. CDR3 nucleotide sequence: TGTGCCAGCAGTTCCGAACGGCGGGGGGACTATGGCTACACCTTC.

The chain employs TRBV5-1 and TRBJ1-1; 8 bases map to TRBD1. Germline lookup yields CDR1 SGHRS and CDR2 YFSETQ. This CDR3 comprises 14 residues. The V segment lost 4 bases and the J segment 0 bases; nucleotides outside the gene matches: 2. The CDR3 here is CASSGQGLNTEAFF. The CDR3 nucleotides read TGCGCCAGCAGCGGACAGGGCTTGAACACTGAAGCTTTCTTT.

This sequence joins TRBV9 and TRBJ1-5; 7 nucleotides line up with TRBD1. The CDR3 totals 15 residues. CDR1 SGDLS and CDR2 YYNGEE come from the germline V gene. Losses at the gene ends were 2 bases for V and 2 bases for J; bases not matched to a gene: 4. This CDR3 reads CASSVQGDRNQPQHF. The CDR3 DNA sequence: TGTGCCAGCAGCGTTCAGGGGGATCGCAATCAGCCCCAGCATTTT.

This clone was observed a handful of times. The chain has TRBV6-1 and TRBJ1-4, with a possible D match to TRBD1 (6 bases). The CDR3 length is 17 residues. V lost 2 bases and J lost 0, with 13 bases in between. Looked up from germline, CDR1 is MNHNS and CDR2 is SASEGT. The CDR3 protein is CASSERGTVATNEKLFF. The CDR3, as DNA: TGTGCCAGCAGTGAAAGGGGGACGGTTGCAACTAATGAAAAACTGTTTTTT.

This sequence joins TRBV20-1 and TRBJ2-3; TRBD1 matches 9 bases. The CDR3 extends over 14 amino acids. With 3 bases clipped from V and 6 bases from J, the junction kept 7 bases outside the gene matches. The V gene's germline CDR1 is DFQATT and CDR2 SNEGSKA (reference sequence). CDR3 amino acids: CSASTGGLRDTQYF. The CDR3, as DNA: TGCAGTGCTAGTACAGGGGGCCTGAGGGATACGCAGTATTTT.

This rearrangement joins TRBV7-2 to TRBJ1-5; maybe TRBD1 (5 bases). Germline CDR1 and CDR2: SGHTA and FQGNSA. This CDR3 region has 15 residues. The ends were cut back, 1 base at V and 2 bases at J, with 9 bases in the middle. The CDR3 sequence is CASSLVGVGNQPQHF. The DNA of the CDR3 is TGTGCCAGCAGCTTAGTAGGGGTGGGCAATCAGCCCCAGCATTTT.

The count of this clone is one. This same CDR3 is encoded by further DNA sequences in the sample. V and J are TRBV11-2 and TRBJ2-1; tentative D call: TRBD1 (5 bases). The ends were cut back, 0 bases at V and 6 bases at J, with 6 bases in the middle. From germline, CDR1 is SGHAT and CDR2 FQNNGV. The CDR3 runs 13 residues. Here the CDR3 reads CASSLDRGNEQFF. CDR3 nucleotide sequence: TGTGCCAGCAGCTTAGATAGGGGCAATGAGCAGTTCTTC.

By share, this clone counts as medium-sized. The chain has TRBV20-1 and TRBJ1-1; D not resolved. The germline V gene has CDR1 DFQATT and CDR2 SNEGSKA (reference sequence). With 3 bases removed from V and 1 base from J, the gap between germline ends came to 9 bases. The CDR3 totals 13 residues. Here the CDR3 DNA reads TGCAGTGCTAGTCAACAGAAGAACACTGAAGCTTTCTTT. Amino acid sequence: CSASQQKNTEAFF.

The CDR3 protein is CASSVGQASYEQYF. The CDR3 DNA reads TGCGCCAGCAGCGTGGGACAGGCCTCCTACGAGCAGTACTTC. The rearrangement uses TRBV5-1 and TRBJ2-7; 8 bases agree with TRBD1. The length of the CDR3 is 14 residues. V lost 4 bases and J lost 0; bases outside the gene matches: 3. Germline V gene sequence: CDR1 SGHRS, CDR2 YFSETQ.

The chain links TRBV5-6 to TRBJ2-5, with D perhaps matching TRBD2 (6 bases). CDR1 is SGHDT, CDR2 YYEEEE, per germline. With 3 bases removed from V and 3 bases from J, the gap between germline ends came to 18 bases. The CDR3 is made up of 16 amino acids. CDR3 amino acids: CASSSYIAVREETQYF. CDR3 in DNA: TGTGCCAGCAGCTCCTATATAGCGGTGAGGGAAGAGACCCAGTACTTC.

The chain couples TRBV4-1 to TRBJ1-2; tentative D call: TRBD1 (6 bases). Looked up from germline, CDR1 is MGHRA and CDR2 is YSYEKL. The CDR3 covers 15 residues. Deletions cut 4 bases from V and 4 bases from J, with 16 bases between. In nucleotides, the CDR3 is TGCGCCAGCAGCCCCCGACAGGAGATATTCTATGGCTACACCTTC. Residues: CASSPRQEIFYGYTF.

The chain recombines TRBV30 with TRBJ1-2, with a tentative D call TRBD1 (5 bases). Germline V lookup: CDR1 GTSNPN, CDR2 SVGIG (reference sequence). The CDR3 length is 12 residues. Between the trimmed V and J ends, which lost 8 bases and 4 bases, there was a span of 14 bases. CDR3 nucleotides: TGTGCCCGGGATGGAAGGGGCTATGGCTACACCTTC. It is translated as CARDGRGYGYTF.

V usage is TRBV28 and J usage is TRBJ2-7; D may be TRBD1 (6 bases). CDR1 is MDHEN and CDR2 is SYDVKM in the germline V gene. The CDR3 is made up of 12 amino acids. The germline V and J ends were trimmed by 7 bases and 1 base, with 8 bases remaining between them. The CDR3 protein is CASNTGSYEQYF. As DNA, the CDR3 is TGTGCCAGCAACACAGGGTCCTACGAGCAGTACTTC.

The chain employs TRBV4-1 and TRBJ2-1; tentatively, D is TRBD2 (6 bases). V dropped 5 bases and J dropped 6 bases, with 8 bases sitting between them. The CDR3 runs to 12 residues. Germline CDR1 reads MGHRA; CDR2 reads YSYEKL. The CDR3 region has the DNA TGCGCCAGCAGCGGAGGGCCCAATGAGCAGTTCTTC. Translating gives CASSGGPNEQFF.

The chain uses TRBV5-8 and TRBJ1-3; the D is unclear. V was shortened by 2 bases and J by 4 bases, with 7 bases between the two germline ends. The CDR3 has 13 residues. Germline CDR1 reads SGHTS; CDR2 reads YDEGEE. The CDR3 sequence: CASSFSEGNTIYF. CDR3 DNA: TGTGCCAGCAGCTTTTCCGAGGGAAACACCATATATTTT.

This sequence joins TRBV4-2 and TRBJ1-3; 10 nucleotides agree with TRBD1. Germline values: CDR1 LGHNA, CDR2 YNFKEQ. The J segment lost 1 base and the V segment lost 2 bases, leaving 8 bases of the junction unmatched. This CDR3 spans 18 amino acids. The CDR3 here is CASSQWAGQGVSGNTIYF. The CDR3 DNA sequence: TGTGCCAGCAGCCAATGGGCCGGACAGGGGGTTTCTGGAAACACCATATATTTT.

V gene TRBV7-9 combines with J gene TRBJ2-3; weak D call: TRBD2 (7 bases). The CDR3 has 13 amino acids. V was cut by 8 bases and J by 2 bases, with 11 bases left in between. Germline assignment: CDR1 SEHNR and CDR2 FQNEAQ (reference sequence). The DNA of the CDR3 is TGTGCCAGCCTTCGGGGGGCCACAGATACGCAGTATTTT. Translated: CASLRGATDTQYF.

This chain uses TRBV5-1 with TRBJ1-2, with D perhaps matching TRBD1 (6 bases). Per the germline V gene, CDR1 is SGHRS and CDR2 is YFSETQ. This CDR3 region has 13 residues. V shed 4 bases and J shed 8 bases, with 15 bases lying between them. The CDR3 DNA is TGCGCCAGCAGCGAGGGGGGGTCCTTGGGCTACACCTTC. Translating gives CASSEGGSLGYTF.